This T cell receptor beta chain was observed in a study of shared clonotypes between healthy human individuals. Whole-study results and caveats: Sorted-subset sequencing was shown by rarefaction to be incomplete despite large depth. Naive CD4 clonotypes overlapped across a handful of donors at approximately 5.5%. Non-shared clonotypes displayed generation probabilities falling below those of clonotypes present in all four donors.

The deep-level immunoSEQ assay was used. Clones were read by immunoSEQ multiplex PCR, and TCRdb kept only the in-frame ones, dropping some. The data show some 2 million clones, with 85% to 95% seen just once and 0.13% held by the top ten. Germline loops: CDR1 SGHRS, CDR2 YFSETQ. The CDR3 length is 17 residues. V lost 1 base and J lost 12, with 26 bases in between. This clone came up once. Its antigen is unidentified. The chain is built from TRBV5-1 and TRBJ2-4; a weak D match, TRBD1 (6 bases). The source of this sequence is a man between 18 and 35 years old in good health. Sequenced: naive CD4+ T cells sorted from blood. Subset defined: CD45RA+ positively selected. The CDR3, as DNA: TGCGCCAGCAGCTTGAGGGGCGGTGGCGGCCAAAAACAGGGTCAGTACTTC. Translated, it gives CASSLRGGGGQKQGQYF.